This TCR beta chain came from a study of shared clonotypes between healthy human individuals. Study-level points and caveats: Rarefaction revealed incomplete sorted-subset sequencing despite large depth.

The donors, healthy adults who were HIV-negative, had experienced no recent acute infections or vaccinations. Repertoires were generated with immunoSEQ multiplex PCR, while TCRdb's copy carries only in-frame clones and drops some. This table holds roughly 640,000 clones, approximately 79% found once. This clone was seen more than once but under ten times. No antigen is known for it. The same CDR3 also results from other DNA sequences found in this sample. The CDR3 is made up of 15 amino acids. The ends lost 1 base at V and 3 bases at J; junction bases unmatched: 2. The V gene's germline CDR1 is LGHNA and CDR2 YNFKEQ.

The chain uses TRBV4-2 and TRBJ2-2; 7 nucleotides match TRBD1. This receptor was obtained from a woman younger than 45 in good health. Sequenced input: memory CD4+ T cells sorted from blood. Described subset: CD45RA-negative fraction. The CDR3 sequence is CASSQGDRDTGELFF. CDR3 sequence (DNA): TGTGCCAGCAGCCAAGGAGACAGGGACACCGGGGAGCTGTTTTTT.